This paragraph covers one T cell receptor (beta chain) sequence. In the study's own analysis: Nucleated cell counts were estimated from reference gene primer amplification. Libraries were prepared by immunoSEQ multiplex PCR; TCRdb keeps only in-frame clonotypes and omits some of them. The V and J calls and the clone size are those of that table, but D and trimming were determined from the DNA. The table includes about 190,000 clones, about 85% detected once. This specimen belongs to a study of blood T cell repertoires in COVID-19. Trimming took 2 bases from V and 7 from J, leaving 8 bases between them. The CDR3 covers 13 residues. CDR1 is SGHNT and CDR2 is YENEEA in the germline V gene.

The sequenced sample consisted of peripheral blood. The sequence was obtained from a human donor in a cohort sampled during active COVID-19. This chain joins TRBV11-3 and TRBJ2-2, with a tentative D call TRBD1 (6 bases). Here the CDR3 reads CASSLWGHGELFF. In DNA, the CDR3 is TGTGCCAGCAGCTTATGGGGGCACGGGGAGCTGTTTTTT.